This T cell receptor (beta chain) came from a study of blood T cell repertoires in COVID-19. Whole-study context: Whether acute or convalescent, the COVID-19 samples came from the United States, Italy and Spain.

Libraries were prepared by immunoSEQ multiplex PCR; TCRdb keeps only in-frame clonotypes and omits some of them. The data hold a few hundred thousand clones, with 87% observed a single time. Germline CDR1 and CDR2: GTSNPN and SVGIG (reference sequence). The CDR3 loop spans 16 amino acids. The trim removed 0 bases at V and 6 bases at J, leaving 8 bases unmatched. Everyone who took part was about 18 to 90 years old, and they came from about two dozen US areas. Cohort 3 donors were reported recovered after two negative PCRs, clearance, or symptom resolution. The gene calls are TRBV30 and TRBJ1-6, with 7 bases identical to TRBD1. Input material: PBMCs or T cells enriched from blood (not recorded which). The clonotype comes from a woman aged 25-40 years who had recovered from COVID-19. The CDR3: CAWSVPTGARNSPLHF. CDR3 nucleotide sequence: TGTGCCTGGAGTGTACCCACAGGGGCCCGTAATTCACCCCTCCACTTT.